The T cell receptor beta chain described here comes from a study of Graves' ophthalmopathy and Graves' hyperthyroidism. CDR3 length: 14 amino acids. From germline, CDR1 is DFQATT and CDR2 SNEGSKA (reference sequence). The V gene end was trimmed by 2 bases and the J gene end by 1 base; junction bases not matched to a gene: 2. Amplified material comprised TCR beta CDR3 regions derived from RNA transcripts. In the first round, RT-PCR was carried out with HTBI primers, and a multiplex PCR formed the second round. MiXCR, run by TCRdb on the multiplex PCR reads, gives a single entry per CDR3 protein. The sample records around 600,000 distinct CDR3 sequences, roughly two fifths being singletons. Many counts were recorded for this clonotype.

The TCR sequence derives from an adult man with Graves' ophthalmopathy. Sample: peripheral blood. This sequence joins TRBV20-1 and TRBJ1-1; 9 bases fit TRBD1. In DNA, the CDR3 is TGCAGTGCTAGATGGGACAGGGCGAACACTGAAGCTTTCTTT. Residues: CSARWDRANTEAFF.